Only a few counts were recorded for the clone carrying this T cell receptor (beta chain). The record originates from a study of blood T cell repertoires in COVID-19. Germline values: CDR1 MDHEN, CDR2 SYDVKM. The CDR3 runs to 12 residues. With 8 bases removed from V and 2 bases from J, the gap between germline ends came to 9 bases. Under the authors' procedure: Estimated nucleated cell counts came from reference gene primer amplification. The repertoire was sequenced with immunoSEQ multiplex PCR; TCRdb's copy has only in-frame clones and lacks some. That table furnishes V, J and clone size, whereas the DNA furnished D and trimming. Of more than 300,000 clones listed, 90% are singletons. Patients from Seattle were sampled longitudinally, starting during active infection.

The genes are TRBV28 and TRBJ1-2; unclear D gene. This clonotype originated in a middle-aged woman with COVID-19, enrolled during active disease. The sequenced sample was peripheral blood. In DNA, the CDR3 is TGTGCCAGCCTTACAGACAACTATGGCTACACCTTC. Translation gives CASLTDNYGYTF.